The clone carrying this T cell receptor beta chain appeared once. Its antigen is undetermined. This sample was taken from a study of high-grade serous ovarian cancer treatment subgroups. Overall study findings and caveats: These tumor repertoires lack spatial information from bulk sequencing. Higher neoantigen levels went with greater TCR clonal relatedness.

The tumor samples were collected prior to definitive surgery or chemotherapy. The V gene lost 0 bases and the J gene lost 1 base, with 15 bases spanning the gap. This CDR3 contains 16 residues. The V gene's germline CDR1 is GTSNPN and CDR2 SVGIG (reference sequence). The assay was immunoSEQ multiplex PCR, and TCRdb's table has in-frame clones only and misses some. The sample shows some 20,000 clones, around 80% of them seen only once. The sample comprised tumor tissue. V gene TRBV30 combines with J gene TRBJ1-1; D may be TRBD1 (6 bases). The origin of this receptor is a human donor with high-grade serous ovarian cancer. The CDR3 is CAWSVPGGGGNTEAFF. Written as DNA, the CDR3 is TGTGCCTGGAGTGTACCGGGGGGAGGGGGGAACACTGAAGCTTTCTTT.